Listed below are T cell receptor beta chains from one sample, sequenced in a study of OX40 agonist ivuxolimab in advanced cancers. Generated by immunoSEQ multiplex PCR, the TCRdb table keeps only in-frame clones and is missing some. This table holds almost 80,000 clones, about four fifths found once. The sample was CD4+ or CD8+ T cells sorted from blood, taken in a trial of the OX40 agonist ivuxolimab. The receptor source for this set is an adult with an advanced solid tumor such as melanoma, head and neck, liver or kidney cancer. The CDR3 runs from the conserved cysteine through the conserved F or W. D genes are given only for firm matches. A clone size is listed for some rows: how often the clone was seen (once, few, many), or a class if it is expanded.

clone size: NA; V gene: TRBV5-1; J gene: TRBJ2-1; D gene: TRBD2; CDR3 protein: CASRPSSGGSYNEQFF; CDR3 DNA: TGCGCCAGCAGACCTTCTAGCGGGGGCTCCTACAATGAGCAGTTCTTC
clone size: NA; V gene: TRBV18; J gene: TRBJ1-1; D gene: NA; CDR3 protein: CASSLGVNTEAFF; CDR3 DNA: TGTGCCAGCTCACTTGGGGTGAACACTGAAGCTTTCTTT
clone size: NA; V gene: TRBV9; J gene: TRBJ2-1; D gene: NA; CDR3 protein: CASSVEGYYNEQFF; CDR3 DNA: TGTGCCAGCAGCGTAGAGGGGTATTACAATGAGCAGTTCTTC
clone size: NA; V gene: TRBV6-5; J gene: TRBJ1-5; D gene: NA; CDR3 protein: CASSYAGFNQPQHF; CDR3 DNA: TGTGCCAGCAGTTACGCCGGCTTCAATCAGCCCCAGCATTTT
clone size: NA; V gene: TRBV5-6; J gene: TRBJ2-1; D gene: NA; CDR3 protein: CASSLGTTTYNEQFF; CDR3 DNA: TGTGCCAGCAGCTTGGGGACAACTACCTACAATGAGCAGTTCTTC
clone size: once; V gene: TRBV5-1; J gene: TRBJ1-4; D gene: TRBD1; CDR3 protein: CASSSTGREEKLFF; CDR3 DNA: TGCGCCAGCAGCTCGACAGGGAGAGAAGAAAAACTGTTTTTT
clone size: NA; V gene: TRBV5-6; J gene: TRBJ2-2; D gene: NA; CDR3 protein: CASSWGYRELTGELFF; CDR3 DNA: TGTGCCAGCAGCTGGGGATATCGGGAGCTCACCGGGGAGCTGTTTTTT
clone size: once; V gene: TRBV5-1; J gene: TRBJ1-2; D gene: NA; CDR3 protein: CASSLDLRGYTF; CDR3 DNA: TGCGCCAGCAGCTTGGACTTGCGGGGCTACACCTTC
clone size: NA; V gene: TRBV5-6; J gene: TRBJ2-2; D gene: NA; CDR3 protein: CASSLPAGSRLFF; CDR3 DNA: TGTGCCAGCAGCTTGCCAGCCGGGTCAAGGCTGTTTTTT
clone size: NA; V gene: TRBV5-4; J gene: TRBJ1-1; D gene: TRBD1; CDR3 protein: CASSSGQGGTEAFF; CDR3 DNA: TGTGCCAGCAGCTCGGGACAGGGAGGCACTGAAGCTTTCTTT
clone size: NA; V gene: TRBV7-9; J gene: TRBJ2-5; D gene: NA; CDR3 protein: CASSLGLTQETQYF; CDR3 DNA: TGTGCCAGCAGCTTGGGGCTAACCCAAGAGACCCAGTACTTC
clone size: NA; V gene: TRBV5-4; J gene: TRBJ1-4; D gene: NA; CDR3 protein: CASSLRAIGEKLFF; CDR3 DNA: TGTGCCAGCAGCTTAAGGGCGATCGGAGAAAAACTGTTTTTT
clone size: NA; V gene: TRBV10-3; J gene: TRBJ2-2; D gene: TRBD2; CDR3 protein: CAISESRAGETGELFF; CDR3 DNA: TGTGCCATCAGTGAGTCAAGAGCGGGGGAGACCGGGGAGCTGTTTTTT
clone size: NA; V gene: TRBV2; J gene: TRBJ2-6; D gene: NA; CDR3 protein: CASSRVLSGANVLTF; CDR3 DNA: TGTGCCAGCAGTAGGGTCCTCTCTGGGGCCAACGTCCTGACTTTC
clone size: NA; V gene: TRBV27; J gene: TRBJ1-4; D gene: TRBD1; CDR3 protein: CASQALQGVGTNEKLFF; CDR3 DNA: TGTGCCAGCCAAGCCCTACAGGGGGTGGGAACTAATGAAAAACTGTTTTTT
clone size: NA; V gene: TRBV7-6; J gene: TRBJ2-3; D gene: TRBD2; CDR3 protein: CASSTRLAGVADTQYF; CDR3 DNA: TGTGCCAGCAGCACCCGACTAGCGGGAGTCGCAGATACGCAGTATTTT
clone size: NA; V gene: TRBV5-1; J gene: TRBJ1-2; D gene: NA; CDR3 protein: CASSIGTSMYNYGYTF; CDR3 DNA: TGCGCCAGCAGCATAGGGACAAGTATGTACAACTATGGCTACACCTTC
clone size: NA; V gene: TRBV19; J gene: TRBJ1-1; D gene: NA; CDR3 protein: CASSSSRRIF; CDR3 DNA: TGTGCCAGTAGTTCCTCCAGGCGGATCTTT
clone size: NA; V gene: TRBV19; J gene: TRBJ2-5; D gene: NA; CDR3 protein: CASRTTQQETQYF; CDR3 DNA: TGTGCCAGTAGGACCACCCAGCAAGAGACCCAGTACTTC
clone size: NA; V gene: TRBV21-1; J gene: TRBJ2-1; D gene: NA; CDR3 protein: CASSKVRFWLAGGPRMNEQFF; CDR3 DNA: TGTGCCAGCAGCAAAGTAAGATTCTGGCTAGCGGGAGGGCCTAGGATGAATGAGCAGTTCTTC
clone size: NA; V gene: TRBV16; J gene: TRBJ2-5; D gene: TRBD1; CDR3 protein: CASSQSGTGKETQYF; CDR3 DNA: TGTGCCAGCAGCCAATCCGGGACAGGGAAAGAGACCCAGTACTTC
clone size: NA; V gene: TRBV10-3; J gene: TRBJ2-1; D gene: NA; CDR3 protein: CAITSDPYNEQFF; CDR3 DNA: TGTGCCATCACGTCAGATCCTTACAATGAGCAGTTCTTC
clone size: NA; V gene: TRBV5-1; J gene: TRBJ2-3; D gene: TRBD2; CDR3 protein: CASSLVAGVSTDTQYF; CDR3 DNA: TGCGCCAGCAGCTTGGTGGCGGGAGTTTCCACAGATACGCAGTATTTT
clone size: NA; V gene: TRBV2; J gene: TRBJ2-3; D gene: TRBD1; CDR3 protein: CASSRDRSSTDTQYF; CDR3 DNA: TGTGCCAGCAGTCGGGACAGGTCTAGCACAGATACGCAGTATTTT
clone size: NA; V gene: TRBV30; J gene: TRBJ1-1; D gene: TRBD1; CDR3 protein: CAHCKDRANTEAFF; CDR3 DNA: TGTGCCCATTGTAAGGACAGGGCGAACACTGAAGCTTTCTTT
clone size: NA; V gene: TRBV19; J gene: TRBJ1-2; D gene: NA; CDR3 protein: CASSMQLSNYGYTF; CDR3 DNA: TGTGCCAGTAGTATGCAGCTTTCTAACTATGGCTACACCTTC
clone size: NA; V gene: TRBV11-2; J gene: TRBJ1-1; D gene: NA; CDR3 protein: CASSLIVRTEAFF; CDR3 DNA: TGTGCCAGCAGCTTAATCGTGCGGACTGAAGCTTTCTTT
clone size: NA; V gene: TRBV5-1; J gene: TRBJ2-1; D gene: NA; CDR3 protein: CASSLETQAFWDEQFF; CDR3 DNA: TGCGCCAGCAGCTTGGAAACCCAGGCCTTCTGGGATGAGCAGTTCTTC
clone size: NA; V gene: TRBV30; J gene: TRBJ2-1; D gene: TRBD2; CDR3 protein: CAWSVLAGVNNEQFF; CDR3 DNA: TGTGCCTGGAGTGTACTAGCGGGAGTCAACAATGAGCAGTTCTTC
clone size: NA; V gene: TRBV28; J gene: TRBJ2-7; D gene: NA; CDR3 protein: CASSSTRMEQYF; CDR3 DNA: TGTGCCAGCAGTTCAACACGGATGGAGCAGTACTTC
clone size: NA; V gene: TRBV5-1; J gene: TRBJ1-3; D gene: NA; CDR3 protein: CASSSVGVATGNTIYF; CDR3 DNA: TGCGCCAGCAGCTCCGTGGGGGTCGCGACTGGAAACACCATATATTTT
clone size: once; V gene: TRBV7-9; J gene: TRBJ2-3; D gene: TRBD1; CDR3 protein: CASSLRQGAADTQYF; CDR3 DNA: TGTGCCAGCAGCTTAAGACAGGGGGCAGCAGATACGCAGTATTTT
clone size: NA; V gene: TRBV2; J gene: TRBJ2-7; D gene: NA; CDR3 protein: CASSANGIYYEQYF; CDR3 DNA: TGTGCCAGCAGTGCAAACGGGATTTACTACGAGCAGTACTTC
clone size: NA; V gene: TRBV13; J gene: TRBJ2-3; D gene: TRBD2; CDR3 protein: CASSLVAVAGGKDTQYF; CDR3 DNA: TGTGCCAGCAGCTTGGTTGCGGTAGCGGGGGGTAAGGATACGCAGTATTTT
clone size: NA; V gene: TRBV19; J gene: TRBJ1-5; D gene: NA; CDR3 protein: CASSITVDYQPQHF; CDR3 DNA: TGTGCCAGTAGTATTACTGTAGACTATCAGCCCCAGCATTTT
clone size: NA; V gene: TRBV18; J gene: TRBJ1-4; D gene: NA; CDR3 protein: CASSPQISTTNEKLFF; CDR3 DNA: TGTGCCAGCTCACCACAAATATCTACAACTAATGAAAAACTGTTTTTT
clone size: NA; V gene: TRBV7-2; J gene: TRBJ2-3; D gene: NA; CDR3 protein: CASSLRPVDTQYF; CDR3 DNA: TGTGCCAGCAGCTTACGTCCGGTAGATACGCAGTATTTT
clone size: once; V gene: TRBV28; J gene: TRBJ1-1; D gene: NA; CDR3 protein: CASSLRQNTEAFF; CDR3 DNA: TGTGCCAGCAGTTTAAGGCAGAACACTGAAGCTTTCTTT
clone size: few; V gene: TRBV7-3; J gene: TRBJ1-1; D gene: NA; CDR3 protein: CASSLGQGLGAFF; CDR3 DNA: TGTGCCAGCAGCTTAGGCCAGGGGCTCGGAGCTTTCTTT
clone size: NA; V gene: TRBV7-3; J gene: TRBJ2-2; D gene: TRBD2; CDR3 protein: CASSLMASGSMGSTGELFF; CDR3 DNA: TGTGCCAGCAGCTTAATGGCTAGCGGGAGTATGGGGAGCACCGGGGAGCTGTTTTTT
clone size: NA; V gene: TRBV30; J gene: TRBJ2-2; D gene: NA; CDR3 protein: CAWSRGLGGLNTGELFF; CDR3 DNA: TGTGCCTGGAGTAGGGGTTTGGGAGGACTGAACACCGGGGAGCTGTTTTTT
clone size: NA; V gene: TRBV5-5; J gene: TRBJ1-1; D gene: TRBD1; CDR3 protein: CASSSGGSTGGKTEAFF; CDR3 DNA: TGTGCCAGCAGCTCCGGTGGATCGACAGGGGGAAAGACTGAAGCTTTCTTT
clone size: NA; V gene: TRBV7-2; J gene: TRBJ2-1; D gene: TRBD2; CDR3 protein: CASSREEREGRGEQFF; CDR3 DNA: TGTGCCAGCAGCCGGGAAGAGCGGGAGGGCCGGGGTGAGCAGTTCTTC
clone size: NA; V gene: TRBV5-6; J gene: TRBJ2-1; D gene: TRBD2; CDR3 protein: CASSSPGAGGPYNEQFF; CDR3 DNA: TGTGCCAGCAGCTCCCCGGGAGCGGGGGGGCCCTACAATGAGCAGTTCTTC
clone size: NA; V gene: TRBV28; J gene: TRBJ1-3; D gene: TRBD1; CDR3 protein: CASSRDRETYRNTIYF; CDR3 DNA: TGTGCCAGCAGCCGGGACAGGGAAACATACCGAAACACCATATATTTT
clone size: NA; V gene: TRBV30; J gene: TRBJ2-7; D gene: NA; CDR3 protein: CAWGLLPYEQYF; CDR3 DNA: TGTGCCTGGGGACTACTTCCCTACGAGCAGTACTTC
clone size: NA; V gene: TRBV7-8; J gene: TRBJ2-7; D gene: NA; CDR3 protein: CASSPGGATVYEQYF; CDR3 DNA: TGTGCCAGCAGCCCCGGTGGGGCTACGGTGTACGAGCAGTACTTC
clone size: NA; V gene: TRBV6-6; J gene: TRBJ1-2; D gene: NA; CDR3 protein: CASSYRDLRGYTF; CDR3 DNA: TGTGCCAGCAGTTACAGGGACTTACGTGGCTACACCTTC
clone size: NA; V gene: TRBV15; J gene: TRBJ1-4; D gene: NA; CDR3 protein: CATSRAPGTLNEKLFF; CDR3 DNA: TGTGCCACCAGCAGAGCCCCCGGGACCCTTAATGAAAAACTGTTTTTT
clone size: NA; V gene: TRBV7-2; J gene: TRBJ1-2; D gene: NA; CDR3 protein: CASSLQVGYGYGYTF; CDR3 DNA: TGTGCCAGCAGCTTGCAAGTAGGGTACGGCTATGGCTACACCTTC
clone size: few; V gene: TRBV5-1; J gene: TRBJ2-1; D gene: TRBD2; CDR3 protein: CASSYLAGARNEQFF; CDR3 DNA: TGCGCCAGCAGCTACCTAGCGGGAGCGCGGAATGAGCAGTTCTTC
clone size: NA; V gene: TRBV2; J gene: TRBJ1-6; D gene: NA; CDR3 protein: CASSSRAGNSPLHF; CDR3 DNA: TGTGCCAGCAGTTCGCGAGCGGGGAATTCACCCCTCCACTTT
clone size: NA; V gene: TRBV11-3; J gene: TRBJ2-2; D gene: NA; CDR3 protein: CASSSLSTGELFF; CDR3 DNA: TGTGCCAGCAGCTCTCTATCGACCGGGGAGCTGTTTTTT
clone size: NA; V gene: TRBV5-1; J gene: TRBJ2-5; D gene: TRBD2; CDR3 protein: CASSLEGTSGAETQYF; CDR3 DNA: TGCGCCAGCAGCTTGGAAGGGACTAGCGGAGCAGAGACCCAGTACTTC